This T cell receptor (beta chain) was sequenced during a study of cytomegalovirus exposure and HLA in healthy donors. This PCR relied on a set of 60 Vbeta primers and 13 Jbeta primers. The assay was immunoSEQ multiplex PCR, and TCRdb's table has in-frame clones only and misses some. The sample has more than 85,000 clones; 65% to 85% are singletons. The length of the CDR3 is 14 residues. V lost 3 bases to trimming and J lost 7 bases, with 13 bases between them. Per germline, CDR1 SGHAT and CDR2 FQNNGV. Sequencing input: PBMCs. The clonotype was recovered from a man in his thirties or forties in good health and CMV-seropositive. The chain recombines TRBV11-2 with TRBJ1-5, with D maybe TRBD1 (6 bases). The CDR3 DNA reads TGTGCCAGCAGCTTTACAGGGTGGGGACAGCCCCAGCATTTT. It codes for CASSFTGWGQPQHF.